Listed below are T cell receptor beta chains from one sample, sequenced in a study of shared clonotypes between healthy human individuals. Some clones are missing from TCRdb's copy, which holds only in-frame ones; the method was immunoSEQ multiplex PCR. The table records hundreds of thousands of clones, 73% of them present only once. The material sequenced was memory CD4+ T cells sorted from blood. These receptors were obtained from a woman aged 25 to 39 in good health. The CDR3 runs from the conserved cysteine through the conserved F or W. Fields, in order: clone size, D gene, CDR3 length, J gene, V gene, CDR3 protein, CDR3 DNA. D genes are given only for firm matches. Rows may omit the clone size; those that give it use once, few, many or a size class.

few,-,12,TRBJ1-2,TRBV28,CASSFQNYGYTF,TGTGCCAGCAGTTTCCAAAACTATGGCTACACCTTC
-,TRBD1,15,TRBJ1-4,TRBV7-2,CASSPGQGLREKLFF,TGTGCCAGCAGCCCCGGACAGGGGTTACGGGAAAAACTGTTTTTT
-,-,11,TRBJ1-1,TRBV28,CASSSVTEAFF,TGTGCCAGCAGTTCGGTCACTGAAGCTTTCTTT
-,-,15,TRBJ2-3,TRBV5-1,CASSFGGPSTDTQYF,TGCGCCAGCAGCTTCGGGGGTCCAAGCACAGATACGCAGTATTTT
few,-,15,TRBJ1-4,TRBV28,CASSFEGLANEKLFF,TGTGCCAGCAGTTTTGAAGGACTTGCTAATGAAAAACTGTTTTTT
few,TRBD2,15,TRBJ2-5,TRBV19,CASSLGLAEQETQYF,TGTGCCAGTAGTCTGGGACTAGCGGAACAAGAGACCCAGTACTTC
few,-,11,TRBJ1-1,TRBV20-1,CSARDLAEAFF,TGCAGTGCTAGAGATCTCGCTGAAGCTTTCTTT
-,-,14,TRBJ1-1,TRBV5-1,CASSYGTGNTEAFF,TGCGCCAGCAGTTATGGAACGGGGAACACTGAAGCTTTCTTT
-,TRBD2,15,TRBJ2-2,TRBV2,CASKLGLGPTGELFF,TGTGCCAGCAAATTGGGACTAGGACCTACCGGGGAGCTGTTTTTT
-,TRBD1,17,TRBJ1-1,TRBV12-5,CASGAIPGQGFGTEAFF,TGTGCTAGTGGAGCGATACCGGGACAGGGTTTCGGAACTGAAGCTTTCTTT
-,TRBD1,15,TRBJ2-7,TRBV11-1,CASSLAAGGHYEQYF,TGTGCCAGCAGCTTAGCTGCAGGGGGTCACTACGAGCAGTACTTC
-,-,18,TRBJ1-5,TRBV15,CATSRETGWKQGGNPQHF,TGTGCCACCAGCAGGGAAACAGGGTGGAAACAGGGTGGGAATCCCCAGCATTTT
-,TRBD1,15,TRBJ2-7,TRBV28,CASSPGQGHSYEQYF,TGTGCCAGCAGTCCCGGACAGGGGCACTCCTACGAGCAGTACTTC
-,-,15,TRBJ1-3,TRBV7-9,CASRPRGHSGNTIYF,TGTGCCAGCAGGCCCCGGGGGCACTCTGGAAACACCATATATTTT
-,-,14,TRBJ2-3,TRBV5-1,CASTVLLGTDTQYF,TGCGCCAGTACGGTACTCTTGGGCACAGATACGCAGTATTTT
-,-,16,TRBJ2-1,TRBV14,CASSQVGLAPYNEQFF,TGTGCCAGCAGCCAAGTAGGGCTAGCACCCTACAATGAGCAGTTCTTC
many,-,14,TRBJ1-2,TRBV5-1,CASSPHGAGYGYTF,TGCGCCAGCAGCCCCCATGGGGCGGGGTATGGCTACACCTTC
-,TRBD1,15,TRBJ2-1,TRBV7-9,CASSSRTGGVDEQFF,TGTGCCAGCAGCAGTCGGACAGGGGGCGTCGATGAGCAGTTCTTC
-,-,17,TRBJ2-3,TRBV5-1,CASSLAGAIRAGDTQYF,TGCGCCAGCAGCTTGGCCGGGGCCATCAGGGCGGGAGATACGCAGTATTTT
-,-,13,TRBJ2-7,TRBV28,CASGRDIPVEQYF,TGTGCCAGCGGCCGGGACATCCCGGTCGAGCAGTACTTC
-,TRBD1,13,TRBJ1-1,TRBV10-3,CAIRTGGETEAFF,TGTGCCATCAGAACAGGGGGTGAGACTGAAGCTTTCTTT
-,-,14,TRBJ1-5,TRBV11-2,CASSLLPQGQPQHF,TGTGCCAGCAGCTTGTTGCCCCAGGGGCAGCCCCAGCATTTT
many,-,14,TRBJ2-1,TRBV19,CASSTSSANNEQFF,TGTGCCAGTAGTACTAGCAGTGCGAACAATGAGCAGTTCTTC
-,-,15,TRBJ2-7,TRBV6-5,CASSYSMLGAYEQYF,TGTGCCAGCAGTTACTCGATGCTGGGGGCCTACGAGCAGTACTTC
few,TRBD2,14,TRBJ2-2,TRBV10-3,CAISEAGLAGELFF,TGTGCCATCAGTGAGGCGGGACTAGCCGGGGAGCTGTTTTTT
-,-,15,TRBJ2-5,TRBV27,CASSNSVGGEETQYF,TGTGCCAGCAGTAATTCGGTTGGTGGGGAGGAGACCCAGTACTTC
-,-,15,TRBJ1-2,TRBV15,CATSRDQGSNYGYTF,TGTGCCACCAGCAGAGATCAAGGCAGCAACTATGGCTACACCTTC
-,TRBD2,16,TRBJ2-7,TRBV18,CASSGTSGTMLYEQYF,TGTGCCAGCTCAGGGACTAGCGGGACGATGCTCTACGAGCAGTACTTC
-,TRBD2,17,TRBJ2-3,TRBV5-6,CASSPMSGLAGEGIEYF,TGTGCCAGCAGCCCAATGTCGGGACTAGCGGGCGAGGGTATCGAGTATTTT
once,-,15,TRBJ1-4,TRBV6-6,CASILDPALNEKLFF,TGTGCCAGCATTCTCGATCCAGCCCTCAATGAAAAACTGTTTTTT
many,TRBD1,19,TRBJ2-1,TRBV5-1,CASSQDRMAALSSYNEQFF,TGCGCCAGCAGCCAGGACAGGATGGCAGCCCTGAGCTCCTACAATGAGCAGTTCTTC
-,TRBD1,14,TRBJ2-3,TRBV4-1,CASSLDRGTDTQYF,TGCGCCAGCAGCCTTGACAGGGGCACAGATACGCAGTATTTT
-,TRBD2,15,TRBJ2-1,TRBV7-2,CASSSLAGVSNEQFF,TGTGCCAGCAGCTCCCTAGCGGGAGTGTCCAATGAGCAGTTCTTC
-,-,14,TRBJ2-7,TRBV6-1,CASSGDRRVVEQYF,TGTGCCAGCAGTGGGGACCGGAGGGTAGTCGAGCAGTACTTC
-,TRBD1,14,TRBJ1-2,TRBV28,CASSTPGQGTGYTF,TGTGCCAGCAGCACACCGGGACAGGGAACTGGCTACACCTTC
-,-,13,TRBJ2-5,TRBV18,CASSGLMGETQYF,TGTGCCAGCAGTGGACTAATGGGGGAGACCCAGTACTTC
few,TRBD1,13,TRBJ1-4,TRBV29-1,CSATTGEGEKLFF,TGCAGCGCAACTACAGGGGAGGGTGAAAAACTGTTTTTT
-,TRBD1,16,TRBJ2-3,TRBV6-1,CASSAQTGSRSDTQYF,TGTGCCAGCAGTGCCCAGACAGGGTCGCGGTCGGATACGCAGTATTTT
-,-,13,TRBJ1-1,TRBV6-1,CASTQTENTEAFF,TGTGCCAGCACCCAGACAGAGAACACTGAAGCTTTCTTT
-,TRBD2,18,TRBJ2-1,TRBV27,CASSLRPGLAGGHNEQFF,TGTGCCAGCAGTTTGCGTCCGGGACTAGCGGGAGGACACAATGAGCAGTTCTTC
-,-,14,TRBJ2-3,TRBV28,CASSLGGPPDTQYF,TGTGCCAGCAGTTTAGGAGGGCCCCCAGATACGCAGTATTTT
-,-,14,TRBJ2-2,TRBV2,CASSPRGNTGELFF,TGTGCCAGCAGCCCCAGGGGCAACACCGGGGAGCTGTTTTTT
-,-,15,TRBJ1-1,TRBV6-1,CASRERPGASTEAFF,TGTGCCAGCCGGGAAAGACCGGGAGCCAGCACTGAAGCTTTCTTT
-,TRBD1,15,TRBJ2-7,TRBV7-3,CASSLIRQGAYEQYF,TGTGCCAGCAGCTTAATTCGACAGGGAGCCTACGAGCAGTACTTC
-,-,15,TRBJ2-1,TRBV11-2,CASSLISGKGNEQFF,TGTGCCAGCAGCTTAATAAGCGGAAAAGGGAATGAGCAGTTCTTC
-,-,12,TRBJ2-7,TRBV23-1,CASSQPLYEQYF,TGCGCCAGCAGTCAACCCTTGTACGAGCAGTACTTC
-,-,16,TRBJ1-1,TRBV5-1,CASSSSFGGKNTEAFF,TGCGCCAGCAGCTCCTCCTTCGGGGGAAAGAACACTGAAGCTTTCTTT